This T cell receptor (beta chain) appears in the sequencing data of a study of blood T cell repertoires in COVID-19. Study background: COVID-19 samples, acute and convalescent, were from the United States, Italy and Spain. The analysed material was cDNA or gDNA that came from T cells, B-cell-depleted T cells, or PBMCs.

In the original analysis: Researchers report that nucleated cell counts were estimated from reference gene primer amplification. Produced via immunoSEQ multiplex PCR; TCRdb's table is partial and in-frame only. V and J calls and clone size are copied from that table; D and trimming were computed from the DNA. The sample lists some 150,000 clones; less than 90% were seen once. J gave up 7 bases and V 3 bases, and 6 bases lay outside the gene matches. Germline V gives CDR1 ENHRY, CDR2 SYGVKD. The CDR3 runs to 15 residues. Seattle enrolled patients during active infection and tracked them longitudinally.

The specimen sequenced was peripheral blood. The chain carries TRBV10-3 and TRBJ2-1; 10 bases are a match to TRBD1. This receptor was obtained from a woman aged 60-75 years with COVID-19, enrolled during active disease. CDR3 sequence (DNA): TGTGCCATCAGTGAAAGGGGACAGGGGAGGAATGAGCAGTTCTTC. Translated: CAISERGQGRNEQFF.